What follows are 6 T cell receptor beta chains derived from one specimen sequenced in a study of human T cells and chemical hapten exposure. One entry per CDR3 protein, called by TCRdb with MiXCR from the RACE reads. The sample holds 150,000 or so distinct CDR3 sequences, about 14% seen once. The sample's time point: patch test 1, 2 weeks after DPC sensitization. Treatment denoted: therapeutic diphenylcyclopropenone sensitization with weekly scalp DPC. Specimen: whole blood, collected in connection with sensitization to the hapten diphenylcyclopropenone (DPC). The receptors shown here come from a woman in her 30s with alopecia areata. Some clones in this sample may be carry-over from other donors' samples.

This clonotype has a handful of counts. CDR3 sequence: CASSLRDRENYGYTF. CDR3 DNA sequence: TGTGCCAGCAGCCTGAGGGACAGGGAGAACTATGGCTACACCTTC. The V call is TRBV9, the J call TRBJ1-2, with 9 bases that match TRBD1. With V trimmed by 4 bases and J by 2 bases, 6 bases remained unmatched. The CDR3 is made up of 15 amino acids. CDR1 is SGDLS, CDR2 YYNGEE, per germline.

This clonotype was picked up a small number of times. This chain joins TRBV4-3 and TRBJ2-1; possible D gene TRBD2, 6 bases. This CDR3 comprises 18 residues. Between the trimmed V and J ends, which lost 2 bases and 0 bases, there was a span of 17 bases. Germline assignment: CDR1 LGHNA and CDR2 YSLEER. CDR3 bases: TGCGCCAGCAGCCAATTCGTCCCGGGACTCAGCTCCTACAATGAGCAGTTCTTC. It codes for CASSQFVPGLSSYNEQFF.

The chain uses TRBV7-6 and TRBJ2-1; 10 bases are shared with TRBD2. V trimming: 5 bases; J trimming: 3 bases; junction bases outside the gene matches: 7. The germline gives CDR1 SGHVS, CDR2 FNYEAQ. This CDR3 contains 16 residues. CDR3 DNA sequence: TGTGCCAGCAGCACGCGGACTAGCGGCGACTACAATGAGCAGTTCTTC. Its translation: CASSTRTSGDYNEQFF. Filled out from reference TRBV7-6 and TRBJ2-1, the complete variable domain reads GAGVSQSPRYKVTKRGQDVALRCDPISGHVSLYWYRQALGQGPEFLTYFNYEAQQDKSGLPNDRFSAERPEGSISTLTIQRTEQRDSAMYRCASSTRTSGDYNEQFFGPGTRLTVL.

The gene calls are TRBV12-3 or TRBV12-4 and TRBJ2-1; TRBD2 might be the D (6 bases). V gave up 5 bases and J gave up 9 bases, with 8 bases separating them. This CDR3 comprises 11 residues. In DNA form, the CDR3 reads TGTGCCAGCAGTCGGGGGAGTGAGCAGTTCTTC. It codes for CASSRGSEQFF.

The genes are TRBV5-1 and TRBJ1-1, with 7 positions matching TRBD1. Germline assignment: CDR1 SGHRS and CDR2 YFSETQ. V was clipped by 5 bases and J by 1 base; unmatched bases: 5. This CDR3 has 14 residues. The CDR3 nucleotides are TGCGCCAGCAGGACAGGGCCATCGAACACTGAAGCTTTCTTT. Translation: CASRTGPSNTEAFF. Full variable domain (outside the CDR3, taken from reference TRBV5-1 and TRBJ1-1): KAGVTQTPRYLIKTRGQQVTLSCSPISGHRSVSWYQQTPGQGLQFLFEYFSETQRNKGNFPGRFSGRQFSNSRSEMNVSTLELGDSALYLCASRTGPSNTEAFFGQGTRLTVV.

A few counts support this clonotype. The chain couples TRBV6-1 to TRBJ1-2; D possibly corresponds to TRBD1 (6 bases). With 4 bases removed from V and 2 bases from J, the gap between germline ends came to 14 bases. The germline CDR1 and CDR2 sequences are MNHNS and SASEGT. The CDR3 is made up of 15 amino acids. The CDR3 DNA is TGTGCCAGCAGTGTACAGGGAAGTCGGAACTATGGCTACACCTTC. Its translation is CASSVQGSRNYGYTF.